One T cell receptor beta chain is described in this entry. This clone was counted only a few times. No antigen is known for it. Base qualities were left out, and no much larger clone turns up one base away. The entry originates in a study of blood T cell repertoires in COVID-19 (dated by TCRdb to 2018 to 2021). For the wider study: The collaborator samples originated in the United States, Italy and Spain and spanned the acute and convalescent phases of COVID-19. The material from the prospective study consisted of cDNA or gDNA derived from T cells, B-cell-depleted T cells, or PBMCs. The dataset comprised deeply sampled blood TCRbeta repertoires from subjects exposed to, actively infected with, or recovered from COVID-19. The repertoires were made available in a free public database intended to serve as a resource for research on the immune response to SARS-CoV-2. The samples were drawn from two sources: the first 160 participants of the ongoing ImmuneRACE study, and fewer than 1,500 subjects contributed by 6 global collaborators. The sample metadata nearly always contained a de-identified subject ID, COVID-19 status, age in years and sex. Where available, HLA class I and class II types were taken from metadata supplied by the sample provider and were not determined by assay-based typing.

TCRbeta CDR3 regions were amplified from genomic DNA using the immunoSEQ Assay, a bias-controlled multiplex PCR. Per the original workflow: The number of nucleated cells in each sample was estimated from the amplification of reference gene primers within the assay. To quantify the absolute abundance of each unique TCRbeta CDR3 rearrangement, sequence reads were collapsed and filtered. For each sample, productive Simpson clonality was calculated by taking the square root of Simpson's diversity index across productive rearrangements. TCRdb holds this immuneACCESS table with in-frame rearrangements only. Some clones are missing; in checked studies, unresolved V genes explain under half, and the rest has no known cause. V and J calls and clone size follow that table, whereas D and trimming were derived from the DNA. The sample table contains about 130,000 clones; only one count was recorded for 84% of them. Of the sample, around an eighth is held by the ten largest clones.

What the research found in general, with its limitations: The amount of clinical and demographic metadata varied by source and participant and was provided uncurated.

Another Seattle source contributed samples from volunteer blood donors who had recovered from COVID-19. Each collaborating institution followed its own protocols to collect whole blood in K2EDTA tubes. For TCRbeta analysis, collaborators shipped samples as frozen whole blood, isolated PBMCs, or DNA extracted from either of those sample types. V loses 8 bases at its end and J loses 6 bases; junction bases beyond the gene matches: 5. There are 13 amino acids in the CDR3, from cysteine to phenylalanine inclusive. The retained sequence is limited to the CDR3, 39 bases, with the frame set at the first base. CDR1 and CDR2, looked up from the germline V gene, are MDHEN and SYDVKM.

The material sequenced was peripheral blood. Recombination linked TRBV28 to TRBJ2-1, with 9 central nucleotides matching TRBD2. This sequence was found in a woman aged 25-40 years who had recovered from COVID-19. For the CDR3, the sequence is CASRAGGINEQFF. The DNA sequence is as follows: TGTGCCAGCCGCGCGGGAGGGATCAATGAGCAGTTCTTC.